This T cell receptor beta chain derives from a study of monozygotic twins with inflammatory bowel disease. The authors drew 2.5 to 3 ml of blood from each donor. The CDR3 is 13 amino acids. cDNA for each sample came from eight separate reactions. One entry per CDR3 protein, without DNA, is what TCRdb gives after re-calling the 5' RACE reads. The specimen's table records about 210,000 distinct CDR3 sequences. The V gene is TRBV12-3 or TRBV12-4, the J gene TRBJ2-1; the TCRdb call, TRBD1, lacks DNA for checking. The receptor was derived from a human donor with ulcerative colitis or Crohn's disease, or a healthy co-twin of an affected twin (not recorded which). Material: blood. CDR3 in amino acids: CASSLEQGDEQFF.